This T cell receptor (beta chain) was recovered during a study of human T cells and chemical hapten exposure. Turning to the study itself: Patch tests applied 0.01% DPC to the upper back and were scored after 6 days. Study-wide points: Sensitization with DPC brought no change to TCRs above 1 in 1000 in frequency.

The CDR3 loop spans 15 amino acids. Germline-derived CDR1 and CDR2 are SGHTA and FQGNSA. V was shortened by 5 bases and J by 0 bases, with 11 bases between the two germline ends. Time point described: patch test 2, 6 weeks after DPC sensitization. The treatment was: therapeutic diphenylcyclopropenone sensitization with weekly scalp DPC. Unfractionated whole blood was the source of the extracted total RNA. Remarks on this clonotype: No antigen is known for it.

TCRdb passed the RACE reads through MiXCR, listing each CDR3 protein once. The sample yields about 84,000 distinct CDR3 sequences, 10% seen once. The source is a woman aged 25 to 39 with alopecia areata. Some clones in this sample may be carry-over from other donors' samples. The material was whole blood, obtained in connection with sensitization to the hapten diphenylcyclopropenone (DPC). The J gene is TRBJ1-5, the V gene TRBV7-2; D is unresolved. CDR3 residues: CASSPSGNSNQPQHF. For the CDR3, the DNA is TGTGCCAGCAGCCCATCGGGTAATAGCAATCAGCCCCAGCATTTT.